These 16 T cell receptor beta chains originate from one sample sequenced in a study of blood T cell repertoires in COVID-19. Clones were read by immunoSEQ multiplex PCR, and TCRdb kept only the in-frame ones, dropping some. The profile covers fewer than 250,000 clones, with less than 85% appearing a single time and around 12% taken by the ten largest. The sample consisted of peripheral blood. These receptors came from a woman aged 45-60 years with acute or convalescent COVID-19.

V usage is TRBV12-5 and J usage is TRBJ1-5; 8 bases align to TRBD1. The CDR3 extends over 17 amino acids. Germline V gives CDR1 LGHNT, CDR2 FRNRAP. The V and J ends lost 0 bases and 4 bases, in that order; junction bases with no gene match: 8. The DNA for the CDR3 is TGTGCTAGTGGTTTGGTAACTTCTGGACAGGGTAATCAGCCCCAGCATTTT. As protein: CASGLVTSGQGNQPQHF.

This chain uses TRBV3-1 (or the pseudogene TRBV3-2) with TRBJ1-5; no firm D call. The germline V gene has CDR1 LGHDT and CDR2 YNNKEL (reference sequence). This CDR3 region has 15 residues. The V and J ends lost 1 base and 1 base respectively, with 8 bases between them. The CDR3 loop reads CASSQGRGSNQPQHF. The CDR3 nucleotides are TGTGCCAGCAGCCAAGGTCGGGGAAGCAATCAGCCCCAGCATTTT.

In this sample, this clone turned up a few times. V and J are TRBV5-8 and TRBJ2-7, with a weak D call TRBD1 (6 bases). V was pared by 0 bases and J by 5 bases, with 15 bases between. This CDR3 is built from 15 residues. Germline CDR1 is SGHTS and CDR2 is YDEGEE. The CDR3 reads CASSLASGARDEQYF. The DNA of the CDR3 is TGTGCCAGCAGCTTGGCCTCAGGGGCGAGAGACGAGCAGTACTTC.

V usage is TRBV12-3 or TRBV12-4 and J usage is TRBJ1-5; the D gene is possibly TRBD1 (5 bases). The germline V and J ends were trimmed by 3 bases and 9 bases, with 9 bases remaining between them. The CDR3 is made up of 12 amino acids. The CDR3 reads CASSFSRGPQHF. DNA of the CDR3: TGTGCCAGCAGTTTCTCAAGGGGGCCCCAGCATTTT.

The chain employs TRBV5-1 and TRBJ2-1; 11 bases match TRBD2. This CDR3 has 16 residues. V shed 1 base and J 7 bases; nucleotides not matched to a gene: 7. Germline V gene data show CDR1 as SGHRS and CDR2 as YFSETQ. CDR3 in amino acids: CASSLKTSGTSNEQFF. The CDR3 bases are TGCGCCAGCAGCTTGAAGACTAGCGGGACCTCGAATGAGCAGTTCTTC.

The gene calls are TRBV6-5 and TRBJ2-5; TRBD1 agrees at 8 bases. V dropped 6 bases and J dropped 5; count of bases not matched to a gene: 11. This CDR3 spans 15 amino acids. Germline lookup yields CDR1 MNHEY and CDR2 SVGAGI. This CDR3 is CASSSLQGAGETQYF. The CDR3 DNA is TGTGCCAGCAGCTCACTGCAGGGGGCCGGGGAGACCCAGTACTTC.

The chain carries TRBV4-3 and TRBJ2-1; D unclear. The ends were cut back, 2 bases at V and 9 bases at J, with 14 bases in the middle. The CDR3 consists of 14 residues. Germline V lookup: CDR1 LGHNA, CDR2 YSLEER. The CDR3 nucleotides read TGCGCCAGCAGCCAACCTTACCCCGGTAGTGAGCAGTTCTTC. Protein sequence: CASSQPYPGSEQFF.

The chain employs TRBV11-2 and TRBJ1-5, with 8 bases that match TRBD1. There are 16 residues in the CDR3. J lost 3 bases, V lost 5 bases, and 9 bases had no gene match. Germline V lookup: CDR1 SGHAT, CDR2 FQNNGV. CDR3 coding DNA: TGTGCCAGCAGCCCTAGCCCGGACAGGGTCAATCAGCCCCAGCATTTT. This encodes CASSPSPDRVNQPQHF.

The J gene is TRBJ1-2, the V gene TRBV5-1, with TRBD1 matching over 7 bases. The CDR3 covers 15 residues. V gave up 3 bases and J gave up 4 bases; unmatched junction bases: 9. CDR1 and CDR2 (germline): SGHRS, YFSETQ. The CDR3 DNA reads as TGCGCCAGCAGCTCCGGACAGGCTTTAAGCTATGGCTACACCTTC. It codes for CASSSGQALSYGYTF.

For the CDR3, the DNA is TGTGCCTGGACTCAGGGGAGAGAGACCCAGTACTTC. It codes for CAWTQGRETQYF. The chain has TRBV30 and TRBJ2-5; possible D gene TRBD1, 6 bases. The ends were cut back, 4 bases at V and 4 bases at J, with 10 bases in the middle. Germline CDR1 and CDR2: GTSNPN and SVGIG (reference sequence). This CDR3 spans 12 amino acids.

The V and J genes are TRBV2 and TRBJ1-2, with 7 bases identical to TRBD1. CDR3 length: 13 amino acids. From germline, CDR1 is SNHLY and CDR2 FYNNEI. V was pared by 6 bases and J by 2 bases, with 3 bases of the junction left unmatched. CDR3: CASRQGLNYGYTF. The CDR3 DNA is TGTGCCAGCAGACAGGGGTTAAACTATGGCTACACCTTC.

This rearrangement joins TRBV12-5 to TRBJ1-6, with 7 bases lining up with TRBD1. Germline CDR1 LGHNT, CDR2 FRNRAP. J was trimmed by 7 bases and V by 5 bases; bases with no gene match: 5. The CDR3 sequence is 14 residues long. In DNA, the CDR3 is TGTGCTAGTGGTCCAGGGACAGTGAATTCACCCCTCCACTTT. This sequence encodes CASGPGTVNSPLHF.

The V and J genes are TRBV30 and TRBJ1-1, with unresolved D. Germline V gives CDR1 GTSNPN, CDR2 SVGIG (reference sequence). This CDR3 region has 13 residues. Trimming took 4 bases from V and 0 from J, leaving 9 bases between them. The CDR3 sequence: CAWTAGMNTEAFF. The DNA for the CDR3 is TGTGCCTGGACGGCGGGGATGAACACTGAAGCTTTCTTT. The full variable domain, with the rest looked up from reference TRBV30 and TRBJ1-1, is SQTIHQWPATLVQPVGSPLSLECTVEGTSNPNLYWYRQAAGRGLQLLFYSVGIGQISSEVPQNLSASRPQDRQFILSSKKLLLSDSGFYLCAWTAGMNTEAFFGQGTRLTVV.

This chain connects TRBV11-2 to TRBJ2-7; tentatively, D is TRBD2 (6 bases). The V and J ends lost 5 bases and 0 bases respectively, with 20 bases between them. The CDR3 contains 17 residues. CDR1 and CDR2 (germline): SGHAT, FQNNGV. The CDR3 spells CASSPRLGSGYSYEQYF. Here the CDR3 DNA reads TGTGCCAGCAGCCCCCGGTTGGGTAGCGGTTACTCCTACGAGCAGTACTTC.

This chain connects TRBV5-1 to TRBJ2-7; TRBD1 is a possible D gene (5 bases). Germline V gene lookup returns CDR1 SGHRS and CDR2 YFSETQ. V lost 0 bases, J lost 5 bases, and 9 bases lay in between. CDR3 length: 13 residues. The CDR3 reads CASSLAVGDEQYF. Here the CDR3 DNA reads TGCGCCAGCAGCTTGGCCGTAGGGGACGAGCAGTACTTC.

The rearrangement joins TRBV4-3 to TRBJ2-7, with 10 bases lining up with TRBD2. V lost 0 bases, J lost 4 bases, and 12 bases stayed unmatched. The CDR3 is 18 amino acids. From germline, CDR1 is LGHNA and CDR2 YSLEER. CDR3 region: CASSQDLSSGRARYEQYF. CDR3 bases: TGCGCCAGCAGCCAAGATCTGTCTAGCGGGAGAGCAAGGTACGAGCAGTACTTC.